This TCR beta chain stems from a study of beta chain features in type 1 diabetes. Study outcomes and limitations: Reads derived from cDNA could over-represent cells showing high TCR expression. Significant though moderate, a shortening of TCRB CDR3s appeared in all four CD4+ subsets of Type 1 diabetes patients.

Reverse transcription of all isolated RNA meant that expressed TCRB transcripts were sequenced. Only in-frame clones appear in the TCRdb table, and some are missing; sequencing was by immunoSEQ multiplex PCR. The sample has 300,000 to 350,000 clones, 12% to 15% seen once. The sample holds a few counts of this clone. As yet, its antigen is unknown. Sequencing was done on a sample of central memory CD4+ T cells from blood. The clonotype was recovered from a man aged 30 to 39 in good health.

The CDR3 DNA reads TGTGCCAGCAGCCGGGACAGGGATCGGCCACCCCTCCACTTT. This encodes CASSRDRDRPPLHF. V usage is TRBV6-5 and J usage is TRBJ1-6; 9 bases match TRBD1. The CDR3 loop spans 14 amino acids. Germline CDR1 is MNHEY and CDR2 is SVGAGI. With V trimmed by 6 bases and J by 11 bases, 8 bases remained unmatched.